This T cell receptor (beta chain) was sequenced in a study of cytomegalovirus exposure and HLA in healthy donors. The PCR contained 60 Vbeta and 13 Jbeta primers. Measured with immunoSEQ multiplex PCR; TCRdb has only the in-frame clones, and not every one. The table has more than 200,000 clones, more than 75% seen once; the top ten hold approximately 6%. The receptor was derived from a man aged 35 to 55 in good health and CMV-seropositive. The sample comprised PBMCs.

The CDR3 spells CASSLEGTRDGEQFF. CDR3 DNA sequence: TGTGCCAGCAGCTTAGAAGGGACTAGGGACGGGGAGCAGTTCTTC. The chain recombines TRBV7-6 with TRBJ2-1; 8 bases map to TRBD2. Germline-derived CDR1 and CDR2 are SGHVS and FNYEAQ. This CDR3 has 15 amino acids. With 1 base clipped from V and 10 bases from J, the junction kept 9 bases outside the gene matches.